This note documents a single T cell receptor (beta chain) sequence. TCRdb's copy holds only in-frame clones and misses some; the assay was immunoSEQ multiplex PCR. The sample has under 150,000 clones, more than 85% seen once; the top ten hold roughly 18%. This entry comes from a study of blood T cell repertoires in COVID-19. As for the study in general: Samples of COVID-19 (acute and convalescent) were obtained from the United States, Italy and Spain.

The length of the CDR3 is 13 residues. The TCR sequence derives from a man over 45 with active or convalescent COVID-19. The V gene is TRBV21-1, the J gene TRBJ2-3; the table's D call TRBD2 went unverified against the DNA. TRBV21-1 counts as a pseudogene. The material sequenced was peripheral blood. CDR3 nucleotides: TGTGCCAGATCGGGATCCTTCCCCGATACGCAGTATTTT. The encoded protein is CARSGSFPDTQYF.